This note documents a single TCR beta chain sequence. A few counts support this clone. It lacks a known antigen. No base quality values were provided; no much bigger clone lies one nucleotide off. This record belongs to a study of T cell responses to AZD1222 COVID-19 vaccine (dated by TCRdb to the early 2020s). About the full investigation: TCR sequencing covered approximately 230 trial participants: about 210 given two doses of AZD1222 and about 26 given two doses of MenACWY control vaccine. Trial participants were enrolled by age into subgroups of 18-55, 56-69 and 70-plus years, and roughly 150, 30 and 60 TCR-sequenced participants, respectively, were included in these subgroups.

This specimen's time point label, per the study, means: baseline before first vaccination. This specimen's treatment or condition label, per the study, means: meningococcal conjugate vaccine given as trial control. The vaccinee samples were drawn from two UK trials, COV001 and COV002, one of which was a single-blind randomized controlled phase 2/3 trial testing AZD1222 (ChAdOx1 nCoV-19) in healthy adults. For TCRbeta chain sequencing, PBMC samples were collected from trial participants at day 0 and at day 28 after the second dose. What the research found in general, with its limitations: Most participants were white British and females outnumbered males, and the authors suggested that clonal diversity may have been underestimated. The 56-69-year group was small, and its depth increase did not reach significance, likely because of low power. The whole spike protein was spanned by vaccine-associated CD4 TCRs, and dominant responses were seen in regions 160-218 and 743-854. After two AZD1222 doses, spike-specific TCR breadth and depth were significantly higher than at day 0 and than in MenACWY recipients. Reportedly, almost half of the unique spike-specific TCRs recognized epitopes lying outside the regions that are mutated in the B.1.351 and B.1.1.7 variants. Because no day 14 peak-response samples were available, the repertoires could be characterized only after the peak T cell response. Conclusions about previously exposed vaccinees are limited because only five to seven AZD1222 recipients were SARS-CoV-2 seropositive at baseline.

The CDR3 regions of human TCRbeta chains were analyzed by immunosequencing. As for how the authors treated the data: Repertoire TCRs were checked for matches against a reference library of SARS-CoV-2-specific TCRs that had been generated using the MIRA antigen-specificity platform. Breadth was defined as the fraction of unique TCRs that were SARS-CoV-2-associated. Depth was defined as the fraction of total T cells that were SARS-CoV-2-associated. Using the MIRA data, each spike-specific TCR was mapped to the spike region that the TCR reacts to and placed in a CD4 or CD8 class. Log10-transformed breadth and depth values were compared by one-way ANOVA with Sidak's multiple comparisons tests. TCRdb stores this immuneACCESS table with in-frame sequences only. Part of the clones is absent; in the studies checked, under half of the shortfall reflects unresolved V genes, and no reason is known for the rest. That table gives V, J and clone size, and the DNA gave D and trimming. Counted in this sample were 130,000 or so clones; more than 80% of them appeared once. The top ten hold around 0.85% of the sample.

The V and J ends are trimmed by 1 base and 1 base, leaving 4 bases between them. The CDR3 covers 13 residues, taking in both the cysteine and the phenylalanine. Only CDR3 DNA remains: 39 bases, in frame from the first base. CDR1 and CDR2, looked up from the germline V gene, are SGHNT and YENEEA. The material sequenced was peripheral blood, taken on day 0 of MenACWY control vaccination. The chain is made from TRBV11-3 and TRBJ1-1; a confident D gene designation cannot be given. The sequence was collected from an adult in good health. The CDR3 region: CASSLGPNTEAFF. The nucleotide sequence reads TGTGCCAGCAGCTTAGGACCGAACACTGAAGCTTTCTTT.